This passage covers 17 T cell receptor beta chains from one sample sequenced in a study of somatic mutations in cytotoxic T cells in rheumatoid arthritis. TCRdb's copy holds only in-frame clones and misses some; the assay was immunoSEQ multiplex PCR. The sample carries approximately 14,000 clones, approximately 80% recorded once. Sequenced material: CD8+ T cells sorted from blood. These receptors came from an adult with rheumatoid arthritis.

V gene TRBV28 combines with J gene TRBJ1-5, with D unresolved. There are 14 residues in the CDR3. Trimming took off 3 bases at V and 4 bases at J, with 10 bases between the two ends. Germline V gene data show CDR1 as MDHEN and CDR2 as SYDVKM. The CDR3 sequence: CASSFAVGNQPQHF. CDR3 sequence (DNA): TGTGCCAGCAGTTTCGCCGTGGGGAATCAGCCCCAGCATTTT.

V and J are TRBV5-1 and TRBJ2-3; 8 bases map to TRBD1. The CDR3 length is 16 residues. J lost 2 bases, V lost 1 base, and 6 bases had no gene match. Germline loops: CDR1 SGHRS, CDR2 YFSETQ. The CDR3 DNA follows: TGCGCCAGCAGCTTGACCGGGACAGGAATCACAGATACGCAGTATTTT. Translating gives CASSLTGTGITDTQYF.

The chain is built from TRBV4-1 and TRBJ1-6; D remains unclear. V dropped 4 bases and J dropped 0 bases, with 13 bases sitting between them. The germline gives CDR1 MGHRA, CDR2 YSYEKL. The CDR3 loop spans 17 amino acids. Here the CDR3 DNA reads TGCGCCAGCAGCCCGAAGCCAGAGTCCTCCTATAATTCACCCCTCCACTTT. Amino acid sequence: CASSPKPESSYNSPLHF.

CDR3 sequence: CASSSLPRRKYGYTF. The CDR3 DNA follows: TGTGCCAGCAGTTCGCTCCCTCGACGGAAGTATGGCTACACCTTC. The V gene is TRBV28, the J gene TRBJ1-2, with D unresolved. This CDR3 has 15 amino acids. The V and J ends lost 4 bases and 5 bases respectively, with 17 bases between them. CDR1 MDHEN and CDR2 SYDVKM come from the germline V gene.

This clone occurred a few times. The chain joins TRBV30 to TRBJ1-1; D uncertain. The V end was cut by 5 bases, the J end by 4 bases, with 17 bases between. Germline assignment: CDR1 GTSNPN and CDR2 SVGIG (reference sequence). The CDR3 sequence is 14 residues long. The CDR3 DNA follows: TGTGCCTGGGGGGAGGTAGCCCGGGGCACTGAAGCTTTCTTT. Its translation: CAWGEVARGTEAFF.

The gene calls are TRBV7-6 and TRBJ2-7, with D perhaps being TRBD1 or TRBD2 (5 bases each). Trimming stripped 4 bases from V and 6 bases from J, with 19 bases between. CDR1 and CDR2 (germline): SGHVS, FNYEAQ. CDR3 size: 15 residues. In DNA, the CDR3 is TGTGCCAGCAGCTCCCGTCTGGGGCATGGGGGCGAGCAGTACTTC. Translating it yields CASSSRLGHGGEQYF.

The V and J genes are TRBV5-1 and TRBJ2-1; TRBD2 matches 11 bases. Trimming cost V 4 bases and J 10 bases; bases outside gene matches: 10. Germline V CDR1 and CDR2: SGHRS, YFSETQ. CDR3 length: 15 amino acids. CDR3 sequence (DNA): TGCGCCAGCAGCCGTTTAGGTAGCGGGAGGGACGAGCAGTTCTTC. It encodes CASSRLGSGRDEQFF.

With regard to this clone: The junction shows a germline mismatch at one end, possibly a read error. CDR3 loop: CAGSLRTGNTGELFF. DNA of the CDR3: TGTGCCGGCAGCCTAAGGACAGGGAACACCGGGGAGCTGTTTTTT. The chain uses TRBV4-2 and TRBJ2-2; 7 bases map to TRBD1. Germline V CDR1 and CDR2: LGHNA, YNFKEQ. The CDR3 sequence is 15 residues long.

The chain has TRBV7-3 and TRBJ2-3, with TRBD2 identical over 8 bases. V gave up 5 bases and J gave up 5 bases; unmatched junction bases: 6. CDR3 size: 14 residues. Germline V CDR1 and CDR2: SGHTA, FQGTGA. DNA for the CDR3: TGTGCCAGCAGCCCCGCCGGGGGGGGAGATACGCAGTATTTT. Protein sequence: CASSPAGGGDTQYF.

In this sample, this clone turned up a few times. The V call is TRBV6-1, the J call TRBJ1-1; D is unclear. Germline CDR1 is MNHNS and CDR2 is SASEGT. CDR3 size: 12 residues. The V end was cut by 7 bases, the J end by 4 bases, with 10 bases between. The CDR3 loop is CASKRGATEAFF. CDR3 nucleotides: TGTGCCAGCAAGCGGGGTGCCACTGAAGCTTTCTTT.

This chain links TRBV7-3 with TRBJ2-3; 10 positions agree with TRBD1. The CDR3 has 15 residues. J was trimmed by 3 bases and V by 5 bases; bases with no gene match: 5. Germline V lookup: CDR1 SGHTA, CDR2 FQGTGA. This CDR3 reads CASSRQGARTDTQYF. CDR3 DNA: TGTGCCAGCAGCCGACAGGGGGCAAGGACAGATACGCAGTATTTT.

The chain uses TRBV10-3 and TRBJ1-1, with TRBD1 identical over 7 bases. Germline lookup yields CDR1 ENHRY and CDR2 SYGVKD. CDR3 length equals 16 residues. Germline trimming cut 0 bases from V and 3 bases from J; bases unmatched to any gene: 7. The CDR3 DNA sequence: TGTGCCATCAGTGAGTCTACTGCAGACAGGGACACTGAAGCTTTCTTT. The encoded protein is CAISESTADRDTEAFF.

J is TRBJ2-7 and V is TRBV7-9, with D hard to call. Germline V gives CDR1 SEHNR, CDR2 FQNEAQ (reference sequence). CDR3 length: 13 residues. Trimming removed 3 bases at V and 0 bases at J, with 6 bases between. CDR3 bases: TGTGCCAGCAGCTTCGGGTACTCCTACGAGCAGTACTTC. Translated: CASSFGYSYEQYF. Full variable domain (remainder filled in from reference TRBV7-9 and TRBJ2-7): DTGVSQNPRHKITKRGQNVTFRCDPISEHNRLYWYRQTLGQGPEFLTYFQNEAQLEKSRLLSDRFSAERPKGSFSTLEIQRTEQGDSAMYLCASSFGYSYEQYFGPGTRLTVT.

This rearrangement joins TRBV4-1 to TRBJ2-7; 8 bases match TRBD2. Germline CDR1 is MGHRA and CDR2 is YSYEKL. V gave up 1 base and J gave up 5 bases; unmatched junction bases: 7. CDR3 length: 15 amino acids. The CDR3: CASSQGRGVGDEQYF. In DNA form, the CDR3 reads TGCGCCAGCAGCCAAGGGCGGGGGGTCGGGGACGAGCAGTACTTC.

J is TRBJ2-2 and V is TRBV7-9; D remains unclear. Germline CDR1 reads SEHNR; CDR2 reads FQNEAQ (reference sequence). The CDR3 consists of 12 residues. V lost 2 bases and J lost 4, with 2 bases in between. This CDR3 is CASSLSTGELFF. The CDR3 nucleotides read TGTGCCAGCAGCTTATCCACCGGGGAGCTGTTTTTT. Complete variable domain (other parts from reference TRBV7-9 and TRBJ2-2): DTGVSQNPRHKITKRGQNVTFRCDPISEHNRLYWYRQTLGQGPEFLTYFQNEAQLEKSRLLSDRFSAERPKGSFSTLEIQRTEQGDSAMYLCASSLSTGELFFGEGSRLTVL.

The chain employs TRBV6-6 and TRBJ2-5, with D uncertain. Germline V CDR1 and CDR2: MNHNY, SVGAGI (reference sequence). The CDR3 runs 11 residues. V gave up 6 bases and J gave up 5 bases, with 7 bases separating them. CDR3 residues: CASSPSETQYF. The CDR3 DNA follows: TGTGCCAGCAGCCCCTCGGAGACCCAGTACTTC.

This clone appeared once. The chain carries TRBV2 and TRBJ1-1, with D perhaps matching TRBD1 (6 bases). The germline gives CDR1 SNHLY, CDR2 FYNNEI. The V and J ends lost 9 bases and 11 bases respectively, with 13 bases between them. This CDR3 has 10 amino acids. The CDR3 nucleotides read TGTGCCAGTCTCTCAGGGGCTGCTTTCTTT. This sequence encodes CASLSGAAFF.